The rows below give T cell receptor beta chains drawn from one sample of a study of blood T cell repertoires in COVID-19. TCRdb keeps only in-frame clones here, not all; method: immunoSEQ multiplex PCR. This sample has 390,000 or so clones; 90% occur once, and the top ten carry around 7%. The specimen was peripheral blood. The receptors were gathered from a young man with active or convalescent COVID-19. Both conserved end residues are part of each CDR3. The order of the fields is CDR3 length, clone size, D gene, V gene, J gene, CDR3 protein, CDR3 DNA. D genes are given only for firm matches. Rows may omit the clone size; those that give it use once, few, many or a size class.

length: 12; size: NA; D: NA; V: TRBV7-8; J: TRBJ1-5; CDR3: CASSPPNQPQHF; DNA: TGTGCCAGCAGCCCCCCGAATCAGCCCCAGCATTTT
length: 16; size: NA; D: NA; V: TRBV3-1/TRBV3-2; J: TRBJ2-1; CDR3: CASSQESQRRYNEQFF; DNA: TGTGCCAGCAGCCAAGAATCCCAGCGTCGTTACAATGAGCAGTTCTTC
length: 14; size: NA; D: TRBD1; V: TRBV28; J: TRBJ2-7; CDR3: CASRWDRESEEQYF; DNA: TGTGCCAGCAGGTGGGACAGGGAATCAGAAGAGCAGTACTTC
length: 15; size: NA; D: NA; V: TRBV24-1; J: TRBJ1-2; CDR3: CATSARDSPNYGYTF; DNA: TGTGCCACCAGTGCAAGAGACAGTCCGAACTATGGCTACACCTTC
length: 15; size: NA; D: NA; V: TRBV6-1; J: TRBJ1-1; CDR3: CATREGARGSTEAFF; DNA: TGTGCCACCAGGGAAGGGGCGCGGGGGTCCACTGAAGCTTTCTTT
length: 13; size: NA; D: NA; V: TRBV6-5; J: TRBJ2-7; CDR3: CASGNTGFAEQYF; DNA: TGTGCCAGCGGAAATACAGGGTTTGCCGAGCAGTACTTC
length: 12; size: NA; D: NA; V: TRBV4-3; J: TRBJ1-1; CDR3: CASSQDGTKAFF; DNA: TGCGCCAGCAGCCAAGATGGGACTAAAGCTTTCTTT
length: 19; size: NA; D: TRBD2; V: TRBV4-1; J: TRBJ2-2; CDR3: CASSQAPRTSGRADGELFF; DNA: TGCGCCAGCAGCCAAGCACCGAGGACTAGCGGGAGGGCCGACGGGGAGCTGTTTTTT
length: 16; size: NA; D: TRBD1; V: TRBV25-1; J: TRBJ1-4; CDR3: CASSAQTGNTNEKLFF; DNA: TGTGCCAGCAGTGCGCAGACAGGGAACACTAATGAAAAACTGTTTTTT
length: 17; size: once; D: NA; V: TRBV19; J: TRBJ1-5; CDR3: CASSPGDALGKRQPQHF; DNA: TGTGCCAGTAGTCCGGGGGATGCTTTGGGGAAAAGGCAGCCCCAGCATTTT
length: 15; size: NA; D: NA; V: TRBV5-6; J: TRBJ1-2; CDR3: CASSLVINQLYGYTF; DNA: TGTGCCAGCAGCTTGGTAATTAATCAACTCTATGGCTACACCTTC
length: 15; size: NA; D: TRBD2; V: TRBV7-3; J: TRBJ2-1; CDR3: CASRSPGTRSNEQFF; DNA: TGTGCCAGCAGGTCCCCGGGGACTAGGAGCAATGAGCAGTTCTTC
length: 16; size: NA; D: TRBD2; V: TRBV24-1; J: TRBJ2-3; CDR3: CATSEASGGLTDTQYF; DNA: TGTGCCACCAGTGAAGCTAGCGGGGGCCTCACAGATACGCAGTATTTT
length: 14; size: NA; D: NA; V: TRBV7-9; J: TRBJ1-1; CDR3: CASSRWTENTEAFF; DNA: TGTGCCAGCAGCCGCTGGACAGAGAACACTGAAGCTTTCTTT
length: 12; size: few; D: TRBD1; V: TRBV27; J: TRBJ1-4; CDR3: CASSHRGEKLFF; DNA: TGTGCCAGCAGTCACAGGGGTGAAAAACTGTTTTTT
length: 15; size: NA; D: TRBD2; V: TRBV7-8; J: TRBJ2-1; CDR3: CASSLELAGGLEQFF; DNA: TGTGCCAGCAGCTTAGAACTAGCGGGGGGGTTGGAGCAGTTCTTC
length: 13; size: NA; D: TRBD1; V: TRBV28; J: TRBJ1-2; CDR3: CASSKDRVYGYTF; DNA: TGTGCCAGCAGTAAGGACAGGGTCTATGGCTACACCTTC
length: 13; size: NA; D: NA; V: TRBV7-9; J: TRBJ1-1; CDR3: CASSFLGSTEAFF; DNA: TGTGCCAGCAGCTTTTTAGGGAGCACTGAAGCTTTCTTT
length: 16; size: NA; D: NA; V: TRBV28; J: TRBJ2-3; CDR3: CASSSPGHLPPDTQYF; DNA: TGTGCCAGCAGTTCCCCGGGACACCTCCCCCCAGATACGCAGTATTTT
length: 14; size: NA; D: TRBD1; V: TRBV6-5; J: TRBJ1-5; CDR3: CASRTTGGNQPQHF; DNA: TGTGCCAGCAGGACCACAGGGGGCAATCAGCCCCAGCATTTT
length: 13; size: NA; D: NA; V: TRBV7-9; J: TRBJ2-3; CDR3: CASSLLPFNTQYF; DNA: TGTGCCAGCAGCTTACTACCTTTCAATACGCAGTATTTT
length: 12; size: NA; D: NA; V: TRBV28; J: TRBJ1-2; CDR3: CASSLRSYRYTF; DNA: TGTGCCAGCAGTTTGAGGAGTTACCGCTACACCTTC
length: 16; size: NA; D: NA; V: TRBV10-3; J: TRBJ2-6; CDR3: CAISESAYSGANVLTF; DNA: TGTGCCATCAGTGAGTCGGCTTACTCTGGGGCCAACGTCCTGACTTTC
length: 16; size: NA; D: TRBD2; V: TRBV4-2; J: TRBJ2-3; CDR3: CASSQSTSGSTDTQYF; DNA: TGTGCCAGCAGCCAATCGACTAGCGGTAGCACAGATACGCAGTATTTT
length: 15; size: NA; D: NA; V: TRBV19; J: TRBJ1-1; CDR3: CASSIGVGGETEAFF; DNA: TGTGCCAGTAGTATAGGGGTAGGGGGAGAAACTGAAGCTTTCTTT
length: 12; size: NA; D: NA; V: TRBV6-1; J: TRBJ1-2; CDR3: CASSEVQYGYTF; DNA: TGTGCCAGCAGTGAGGTCCAGTATGGCTACACCTTC
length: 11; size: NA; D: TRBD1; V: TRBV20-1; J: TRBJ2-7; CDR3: CSASGQYEQYF; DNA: TGCAGTGCCTCGGGACAGTACGAGCAGTACTTC
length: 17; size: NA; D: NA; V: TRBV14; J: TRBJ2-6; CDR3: CASSQADGGAGANVLTF; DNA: TGTGCCAGCAGCCAAGCCGACGGCGGGGCTGGGGCCAACGTGCTGACTTTC
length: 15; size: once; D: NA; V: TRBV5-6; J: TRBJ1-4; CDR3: CASSAGIATNEKLFF; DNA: TGTGCCAGCAGCGCCGGGATTGCAACTAATGAAAAACTGTTTTTT
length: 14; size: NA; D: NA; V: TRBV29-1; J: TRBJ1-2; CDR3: CSVPGHGNGYGYTF; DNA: TGCAGCGTACCGGGACACGGGAACGGCTATGGCTACACCTTC
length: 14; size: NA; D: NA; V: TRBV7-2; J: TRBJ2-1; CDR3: CASSFSSSYNEQFF; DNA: TGTGCCAGCAGCTTTTCCAGCTCCTACAATGAGCAGTTCTTC
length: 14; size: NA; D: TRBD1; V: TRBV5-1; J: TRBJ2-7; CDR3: CASSRDRIPYEQYF; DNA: TGCGCCAGCAGCAGGGACAGAATTCCTTACGAGCAGTACTTC
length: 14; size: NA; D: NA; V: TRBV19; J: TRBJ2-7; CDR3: CASSIGAAFGEQYF; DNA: TGTGCCAGTAGTATCGGAGCGGCGTTTGGAGAGCAGTACTTC
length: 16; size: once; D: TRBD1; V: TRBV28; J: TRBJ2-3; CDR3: CASSSQGAVRTDTQYF; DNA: TGTGCCAGCAGTTCCCAGGGGGCAGTAAGGACAGATACGCAGTATTTT
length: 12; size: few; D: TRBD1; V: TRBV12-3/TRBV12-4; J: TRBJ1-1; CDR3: CASKQGGTEAFF; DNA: TGTGCCAGCAAACAGGGGGGAACTGAAGCTTTCTTT
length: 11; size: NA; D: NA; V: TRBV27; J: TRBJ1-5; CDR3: CASRSRGETHF; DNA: TGTGCCAGCAGATCGCGGGGGGAAACGCATTTT
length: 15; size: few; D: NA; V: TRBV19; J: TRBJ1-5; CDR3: CASSLSRGESQPQHF; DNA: TGTGCCAGTAGCCTATCCAGGGGAGAAAGCCAGCCCCAGCATTTT
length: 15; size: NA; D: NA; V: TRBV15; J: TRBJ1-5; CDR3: CATSPPGGGNQPQHF; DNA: TGTGCCACCAGCCCCCCCGGAGGAGGCAATCAGCCCCAGCATTTT
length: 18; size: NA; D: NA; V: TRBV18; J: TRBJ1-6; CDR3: CASSPKNPQGSYNSPLHF; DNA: TGTGCCAGCTCACCAAAGAACCCACAGGGCTCCTATAATTCACCCCTCCACTTT
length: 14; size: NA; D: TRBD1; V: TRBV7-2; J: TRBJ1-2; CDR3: CASSLRDRGYGYTF; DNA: TGTGCCAGCAGCTTAAGAGACAGGGGATATGGCTACACCTTC
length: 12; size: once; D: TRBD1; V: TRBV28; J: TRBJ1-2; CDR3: CASSPDRDGYTF; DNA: TGTGCCAGCAGCCCGGACAGGGATGGCTACACCTTC
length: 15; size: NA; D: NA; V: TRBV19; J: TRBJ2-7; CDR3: CASSTTSFSGFEQYF; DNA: TGTGCCAGTAGTACTACATCGTTCTCAGGGTTCGAGCAGTACTTC
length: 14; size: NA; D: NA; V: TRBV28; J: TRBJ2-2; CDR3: CASRQGGSTGELFF; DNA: TGTGCCAGCAGACAGGGAGGGAGTACCGGGGAGCTGTTTTTT
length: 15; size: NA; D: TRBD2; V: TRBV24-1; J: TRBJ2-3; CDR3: CATSEAGVLFDTQYF; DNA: TGTGCCACCAGTGAAGCGGGAGTGTTATTTGATACGCAGTATTTT
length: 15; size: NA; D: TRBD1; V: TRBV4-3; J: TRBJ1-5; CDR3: CASSQDREGRQPQHF; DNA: TGCGCCAGCAGCCAGGACAGGGAGGGCCGGCAGCCCCAGCATTTT
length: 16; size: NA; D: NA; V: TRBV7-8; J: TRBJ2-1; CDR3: CASRPLPGSSYNEQFF; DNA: TGTGCCAGCAGACCCCTACCGGGGAGTTCCTACAATGAGCAGTTCTTC
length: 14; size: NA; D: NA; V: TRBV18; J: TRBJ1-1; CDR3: CASSPLSGKTEAFF; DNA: TGTGCCAGCTCACCACTTTCCGGGAAAACTGAAGCTTTCTTT
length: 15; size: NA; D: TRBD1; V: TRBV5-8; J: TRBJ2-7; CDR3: CASSRGQGRAYEQYF; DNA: TGTGCCAGCAGCCGGGGACAGGGGAGGGCCTACGAGCAGTACTTC
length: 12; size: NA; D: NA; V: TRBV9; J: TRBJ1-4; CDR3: CASSGQSEKLFF; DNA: TGTGCCAGCAGCGGACAGAGTGAAAAACTGTTTTTT
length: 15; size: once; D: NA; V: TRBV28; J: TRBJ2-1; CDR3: CASILDYNSYNEQFF; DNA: TGTGCCAGCATACTGGACTACAACTCCTACAATGAGCAGTTCTTC
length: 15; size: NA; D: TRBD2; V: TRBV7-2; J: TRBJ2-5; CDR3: CASSPPSGRAETQYF; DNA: TGTGCCAGCAGCCCTCCTAGCGGGAGGGCGGAGACCCAGTACTTC
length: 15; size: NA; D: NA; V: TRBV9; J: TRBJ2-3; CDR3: CASSVTPGSTDTQYF; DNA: TGTGCCAGCAGCGTAACCCCGGGGTCCACAGATACGCAGTATTTT
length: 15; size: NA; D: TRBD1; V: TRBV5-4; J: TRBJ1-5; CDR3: CASSLDRGSAQPQHF; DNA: TGTGCCAGCAGCTTGGACAGGGGGTCGGCTCAGCCCCAGCATTTT
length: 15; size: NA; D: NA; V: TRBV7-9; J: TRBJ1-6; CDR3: CASSHRQDYNSPLHF; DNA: TGTGCCAGCAGCCATAGACAGGATTATAATTCACCCCTCCACTTT